This TCR beta chain is from a study of T cells after yellow fever vaccination (dated by TCRdb to between 2019 and 2020). Looking at the study overall: Libraries from fractions with low cell numbers were prepared with the SMART-Seq v4 Ultra Low Input RNA kit. To follow T-cell clones before and after primary and booster YFV17D yellow fever vaccination, bulk TCR alpha and beta repertoires were sequenced over time. The cohort comprised two healthy male donors, one aged 18 to 30 and one aged 30 to 40 years. Blood samples were taken at several timepoints before and after primary and secondary immunization, and bulk PBMC replicates and cell subsets were isolated.

TCR cDNA was made using 5'RACE template switching, a step that added a universal primer site and unique molecular identifiers. Priming of cDNA synthesis was performed from both the TCR alpha and TCR beta constant segments. Two PCR steps were used to amplify libraries, with sample barcodes and sequencing adapters being added in the second step. Libraries were sequenced on Illumina HiSeq 2500 (2x100 bp) or NovaSeq (2x150 bp). Under the source paper's analysis protocol: MIGEC was used to demultiplex reads and collapse the reads into UMI consensus sequences, and MiXCR was used for V(D)J alignment. Using edgeR on replicate PBMC samples, clonotypes were called vaccine-responding if FDR was below 0.01 and the log2 fold change was above 5 up to day 15. Each bulk clonotype was labeled CD4 or CD8 based on which sequenced repertoire, CD4 or CD8, contained the clonotype at higher abundance. Using fastp trimming at Q25 and MiXCR clonotype assembly, TCRdb reanalyzed the public sequencing data and kept in-frame beta chains. Entries that share a CDR3 protein sequence are merged under the most common genes and DNA. The V and J calls come from TCRdb's annotation, not from the publication. The sample profile shows about 350,000 distinct CDR3 sequences; around 8.1% of them were found once. The top ten clones comprise 17% of the sample.

This clonotype was picked up a small number of times. Its antigen is currently not known. The record has no base qualities; no much larger clone is one base away. The investigation overall reported the following: A small fraction of clonotypes appeared in both the CD4 and CD8 compartments, likely as a result of convergent recombination. The secondary T-cell response was weaker than the primary response but faster, peaking on day 5 instead of day 15. The study included only a couple of donors, which limits how far the findings can be generalized. Computational filtering was required because FACS-sorted repertoires could contain abundant contaminating clonotypes from the bulk population. Most clones expanded after primary vaccination were re-detected after the booster (96% of CD4 and around 88% of CD8), suggesting broad memory maintenance.

The sample's treatment or condition, from its label and the paper: live attenuated yellow fever vaccine strain. At every blood-draw timepoint, two biological replicates of bulk PBMCs were collected. PBMCs were isolated from peripheral blood using a standard Ficoll-Paque protocol. RNA was extracted with TriZol from bulk PBMCs, CD4 and CD8 fractions, and dextramer-positive and dextramer-negative fractions. Sequenced here: PBMCs, sampled about 49 days after the first yellow fever vaccination. This clonotype was obtained from a man aged 18 to 35 who received the YFV17D yellow fever vaccine.

DNA sequence: TGTGCCAGCAGTTACAGAAACCGTTGGGGCTACACCTTC. Its product reads: CASSYRNRWGYTF. This receptor chain uses TRBV6-5 and TRBJ1-2; the D gene lacks a confident call. CDR1 and CDR2 are drawn from the germline V gene: MNHEY, SVGAGI. From its cysteine to its phenylalanine, the CDR3 spans 13 amino acids. Of the read, only the CDR3 DNA is kept; its 39 bases are in frame from base 1. A distance of 12 bases separates the germline ends of V and J, which lose 2 bases and 8 bases respectively.